A selection of T cell receptor beta chains follows, all from one sample in a study of T cells in Graves' hyperthyroidism and ophthalmopathy. Via MiXCR, TCRdb re-called the multiplex PCR reads, giving one row per CDR3 protein. The sample has some 350,000 distinct CDR3 sequences; approximately 19% are singletons. The sequenced sample consisted of blood. Receptor source: a woman in her late teens or twenties with Graves' hyperthyroidism. Both conserved end residues are part of each CDR3.

13 TRBJ1-6 TRBV6-5 CASSYEGNSPLHF
13 TRBJ1-5 TRBV6-1 CASSEGDGQPQHF
14 TRBJ2-5 TRBV19 CASSRGPLQETQYF
15 TRBJ2-7 TRBV6-5 CASSFQDRPHYEQYF
14 TRBJ2-7 TRBV27 CASSRQLPTGEQYF
13 TRBJ1-3 TRBV6-5 CASSYSGGNTIYF
14 TRBJ2-5 TRBV5-1 CASCQGLTRETQYF
15 TRBJ2-7 TRBV20-1 CSARDPRGKRYEQYF
14 TRBJ1-1 TRBV4-1 CASSQWGVGTEAFF
16 TRBJ2-5 TRBV3-1 CASSQVEQTGKETQYF
13 TRBJ2-7 TRBV15 CATSRDPGYEQYF
11 TRBJ2-7 TRBV28 CASSWGKGRYF
14 TRBJ2-2 TRBV20-1 CSARSGGNTGELFF
15 TRBJ1-2 TRBV20-1 CSAHTGTGAAYGYTF
16 TRBJ1-1 TRBV10-3 CASSESMTFLNTEAFF
12 TRBJ1-1 TRBV12-3/TRBV12-4 CASSTLYTEAFF
17 TRBJ1-1 TRBV6-4 CASSRGILGRGATEAFF
14 TRBJ1-1 TRBV6-9 CASSYSNLDTEAFF
18 TRBJ2-5 TRBV12-5 CASGLQVWGPLYQETQYF
13 TRBJ2-5 TRBV6-5 CASSYQGLETQYF
18 TRBJ2-5 TRBV20-1 CSARDLGGTSGFRGTQYF
13 TRBJ1-1 TRBV2 CASERGRNTEAFF
14 TRBJ1-4 TRBV6-1 CASSDRETNEKLFF
14 TRBJ2-3 TRBV30 CAWSEGGRLDTQYF
12 TRBJ2-7 TRBV29-1 CSVEFEHYEQYF
14 TRBJ1-2 TRBV27 CASRKGGQGYGYTF
19 TRBJ2-5 TRBV4-1 CASSHPGLAGGPGQETQYF
15 TRBJ2-3 TRBV7-8 CASRPAGLSTDTQYF
15 TRBJ2-6 TRBV28 CASSGGYSGANVLTF
14 TRBJ2-7 TRBV6-5 CASIGVTSSYEQYF
16 TRBJ1-1 TRBV19 CASSIVPGKPNTEAFF
15 TRBJ1-5 TRBV12-3/TRBV12-4 CASRQTEYSNQPQHF
15 TRBJ2-7 TRBV11-2 CASSRVEYSTYEQYF
16 TRBJ2-7 TRBV27 CASSLTRGTFSYEQYF
15 TRBJ1-1 TRBV4-2 CASSLAGPGNTEAFF
11 TRBJ1-1 TRBV29-1 CSVVVNTEAFF
14 TRBJ2-7 TRBV5-6 CASSISGGRYEQYF
17 TRBJ1-2 TRBV14 CASSQESSLQGDYGYTF
15 TRBJ2-7 TRBV7-8 CASSPRPGYSYEQYF
15 TRBJ1-1 TRBV18 CASSPSGTPNTEAFF
14 TRBJ2-7 TRBV7-2 CASSLVSFLAEQYF